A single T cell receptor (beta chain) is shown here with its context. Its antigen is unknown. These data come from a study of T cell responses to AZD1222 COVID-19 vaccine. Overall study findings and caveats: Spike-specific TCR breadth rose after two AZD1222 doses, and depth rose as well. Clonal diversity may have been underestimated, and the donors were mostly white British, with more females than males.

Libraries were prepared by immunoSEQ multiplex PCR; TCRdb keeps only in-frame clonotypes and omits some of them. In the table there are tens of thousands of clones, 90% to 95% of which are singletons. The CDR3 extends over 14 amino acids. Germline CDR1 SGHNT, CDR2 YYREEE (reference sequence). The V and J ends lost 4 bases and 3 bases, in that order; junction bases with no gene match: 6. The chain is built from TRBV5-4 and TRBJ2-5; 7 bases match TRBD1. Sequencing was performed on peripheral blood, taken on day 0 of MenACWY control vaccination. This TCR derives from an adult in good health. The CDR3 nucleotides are TGTGCCAGCAGCCCGGGACAGATGGAAGAGACCCAGTACTTC. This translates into CASSPGQMEETQYF.